This T cell receptor beta chain was profiled in a study of blood T cell repertoires in COVID-19. Background on the study: Samples taken during acute and convalescent COVID-19 were collected in the United States, Italy and Spain. The cDNA or gDNA used as material had been derived from T cells, B-cell-depleted T cells, or PBMCs.

Between the trimmed V and J ends, which lost 0 bases and 4 bases, there was a span of 8 bases. CDR1 is SGHRS, CDR2 YFSETQ, per germline. The CDR3 has 14 amino acids. Study processing details: Amplification from reference gene primers served as the basis for estimated nucleated cell counts. Clones were sequenced by immunoSEQ multiplex PCR, and TCRdb holds only the in-frame ones, with some missing. The V and J calls and clone size come from that table; D and trimming were worked out from the DNA. The sample includes about 330,000 clones, roughly 88% of them seen just once. The V and J genes are TRBV5-1 and TRBJ1-3, with no clear D. This receptor was identified in a woman in her 50s with acute or convalescent COVID-19. The sample comprised peripheral blood. In nucleotides, the CDR3 is TGCGCCAGCAGCTTGGCGGGGATCGGAAACACCATATATTTT. Protein sequence: CASSLAGIGNTIYF. Supplemented by reference TRBV5-1 and TRBJ1-3, the full variable domain reads KAGVTQTPRYLIKTRGQQVTLSCSPISGHRSVSWYQQTPGQGLQFLFEYFSETQRNKGNFPGRFSGRQFSNSRSEMNVSTLELGDSALYLCASSLAGIGNTIYFGEGSWLTVV.